A single sample gave rise to the 6 T cell receptor beta chains below, sequenced in a study of blood T cell repertoires in COVID-19. The data were produced by immunoSEQ multiplex PCR, yet TCRdb's version contains in-frame clones alone and is incomplete. Of some 270,000 clones listed, approximately 90% are singletons. Sequenced sample: peripheral blood. The receptors were sampled from a man between 25 and 39 years old with acute or convalescent COVID-19.

The chain links TRBV2 to TRBJ2-5; possible D gene TRBD2, 6 bases. The CDR3 is 11 amino acids. Germline values: CDR1 SNHLY, CDR2 FYNNEI. Trimming took off 11 bases at V and 0 bases at J, with 7 bases between the two ends. The CDR3 coding sequence is TGTGCCGGGGGGTACCAAGAGACCCAGTACTTC. Its translation: CAGGYQETQYF. The whole variable domain, remainder taken from reference TRBV2 and TRBJ2-5, is EPEVTQTPSHQVTQMGQEVILRCVPISNHLYFYWYRQILGQKVEFLVSFYNNEISEKSEIFDDQFSVERPDGSNFTLKIRSTKLEDSAMYFCAGGYQETQYFGPGTRLLVL.

This chain links TRBV6-5 with TRBJ2-5; D is ambiguous. V was pared by 5 bases and J by 10 bases, with 14 bases between. CDR3 size: 12 residues. Germline V CDR1 and CDR2: MNHEY, SVGAGI. The CDR3: CASSRDFSYQYF. CDR3 coding DNA: TGTGCCAGCAGTCGTGATTTTAGCTACCAGTACTTC.

The rearrangement uses TRBV27 and TRBJ1-5; 7 nucleotides match TRBD1. J lost 3 bases, V lost 4 bases, and 3 bases had no gene match. Germline values: CDR1 MNHEY, CDR2 SMNVEV (reference sequence). The CDR3 extends over 14 amino acids. The CDR3 DNA reads as TGTGCCAGCAGTTCGGGACAGCCCAATCAGCCCCAGCATTTT. This translates into CASSSGQPNQPQHF.

The chain uses TRBV19 and TRBJ1-1; D is unclear. CDR3 length: 13 residues. Germline CDR1 LNHDA, CDR2 SQIVND (reference sequence). V was trimmed by 4 bases and J by 8 bases, leaving 14 bases between them. The CDR3 DNA reads TGTGCCAGTAGTACTGCCTTGGGAGCCGAAGCTTTCTTT. Residues: CASSTALGAEAFF.

This chain links TRBV27 with TRBJ2-1; TRBD2 matches 13 bases. Germline V lookup: CDR1 MNHEY, CDR2 SMNVEV (reference sequence). Germline trimming cut 6 bases from V and 8 bases from J; bases unmatched to any gene: 1. This CDR3 contains 13 residues. The CDR3 region is CASRLAGGYEQFF. Here the CDR3 DNA reads TGTGCCAGCAGACTAGCGGGGGGGTATGAGCAGTTCTTC.

This chain joins TRBV5-4 and TRBJ1-4, with D possibly TRBD1 on 5 matching bases. The ends were cut back, 3 bases at V and 6 bases at J, with 15 bases in the middle. The germline CDR1 and CDR2 sequences are SGHNT and YYREEE (reference sequence). The CDR3 has 15 amino acids. CDR3 loop: CASSSRDLNDEKLFF. CDR3 DNA: TGTGCCAGCAGCTCCAGGGACTTAAACGATGAAAAACTGTTTTTT.